These 9 T cell receptor beta chains originate from one sample sequenced in a study of beta chain features in type 1 diabetes. Study results and limitations: Type 1 diabetes patients had moderately but significantly shorter TCRB CDR3s in all four CD4+ subsets.

Antigens for these TCRs are unknown. cDNA synthesis used the whole RNA isolate, giving expressed TCRB sequences. Measured with immunoSEQ multiplex PCR; TCRdb has only the in-frame clones, and not every one. This table holds roughly 14,000 clones, about two thirds found once. Input material: stem cell memory CD4+ T cells from blood. These receptors all stem from a woman aged 18-35 years with type 1 diabetes.

The chain recombines TRBV7-2 with TRBJ1-1; no clear D. The CDR3 is made up of 13 amino acids. Germline loops: CDR1 SGHTA, CDR2 FQGNSA. The V and J ends lost 3 bases and 0 bases respectively, with 5 bases between them. The CDR3 region has the DNA TGTGCCAGCAGCTTGGAGATGAACACTGAAGCTTTCTTT. Its protein product is CASSLEMNTEAFF.

This clone was counted between two and nine times. Here the CDR3 reads CASSLAASYEQYF. The CDR3 DNA sequence: TGCGCCAGCAGCTTAGCGGCCTCCTACGAGCAGTACTTC. The chain links TRBV5-1 to TRBJ2-7, with D tentatively TRBD2 (5 bases). V lost 2 bases and J 0 bases, leaving 6 bases between the germline ends. The V gene's germline CDR1 is SGHRS and CDR2 YFSETQ. CDR3 length: 13 residues.

The rearrangement links TRBV18 to TRBJ2-3, with TRBD2 identical over 11 bases. CDR3 length: 15 residues. CDR1 is KGHSH, CDR2 LQKENI, per germline. With V trimmed by 6 bases and J by 1 base, 3 bases remained unmatched. This CDR3 is CASSPGLAGTDTQYF. The CDR3 DNA is TGTGCCAGCTCCCCGGGACTAGCGGGCACAGATACGCAGTATTTT.

DNA of the CDR3: TGCGCCAGCAGCCAATGGGACAGGGACTACAATGAGCAGTTCTTC. It yields the protein CASSQWDRDYNEQFF. The chain uses TRBV4-1 and TRBJ2-1, with 9 bases fitting TRBD1. CDR1 is MGHRA, CDR2 YSYEKL, per germline. CDR3 size: 15 residues. Germline trimming cut 2 bases from V and 3 bases from J; bases unmatched to any gene: 2.

The chain carries TRBV11-2 and TRBJ2-1; 10 bases line up with TRBD1. The CDR3 contains 18 residues. The ends lost 1 base at V and 5 bases at J; junction bases unmatched: 11. The germline V gene encodes CDR1 SGHAT and CDR2 FQNNGV. This chain's CDR3 is CASSLVKWTGGSNNEQFF. CDR3 in DNA: TGTGCCAGCAGCTTAGTAAAATGGACAGGGGGATCGAACAATGAGCAGTTCTTC. The variable domain in full, with the rest retrieved from reference TRBV11-2 and TRBJ2-1, is EAGVAQSPRYKIIEKRQSVAFWCNPISGHATLYWYQQILGQGPKLLIQFQNNGVVDDSQLPKDRFSAERLKGVDSTLKIQPAKLEDSAVYLCASSLVKWTGGSNNEQFFGPGTRLTVL.

The rearrangement joins TRBV5-1 to TRBJ2-1, with no clear D. There are 16 residues in the CDR3. The V gene's germline CDR1 is SGHRS and CDR2 YFSETQ. Trimming removed 4 bases from V and 4 bases from J, with 18 bases in between. In DNA, the CDR3 is TGCGCCAGCAGCGGTGTCGTAACAGAAGTTTACAATGAGCAGTTCTTC. Its protein product is CASSGVVTEVYNEQFF.

This clone has only one observation. The chain is built from TRBV9 and TRBJ2-1; a possible D gene is TRBD1 (6 bases). Trimming pared 7 bases from V and 4 bases from J, leaving 18 bases between. This CDR3 is built from 15 residues. The V gene's germline CDR1 is SGDLS and CDR2 YYNGEE. In nucleotides, the CDR3 is TGTGCCAGCGCCCAGGGGCAGGGGCCTTACAATGAGCAGTTCTTC. Its translation: CASAQGQGPYNEQFF.

CDR3 DNA sequence: TGTGCCTGGAGTGTACGGGGACAGGGCAGCTCCTACGAGCAGTACTTC. It specifies CAWSVRGQGSSYEQYF. The chain has TRBV30 and TRBJ2-7, with 9 bases lining up with TRBD1. V lost 0 bases, J lost 0 bases, and 6 bases stayed unmatched. The germline V gene encodes CDR1 GTSNPN and CDR2 SVGIG (reference sequence). CDR3 length: 16 residues.

V and J are TRBV5-1 and TRBJ2-1; TRBD1 aligns across 9 bases. With V trimmed by 4 bases and J by 4 bases, 9 bases remained unmatched. Looked up from germline, CDR1 is SGHRS and CDR2 is YFSETQ. There are 16 residues in the CDR3. The chain's CDR3 is CASSPGDRVVYNEQFF. The DNA for the CDR3 is TGCGCCAGCAGCCCGGGGGACAGGGTCGTTTACAATGAGCAGTTCTTC.